The next 4 T cell receptor beta chains were all read from a single sample in a study of blood T cells in healthy people across ages. Then a second PCR, running roughly 7 to 11 cycles, was carried out with a sample-barcoded 5' primer and a J-beta primer mix. TCRdb called the 5' RACE reads again in MiXCR, with one record for every CDR3 protein. The sample records about 830,000 distinct CDR3 sequences, approximately 59% being singletons. Material for sequencing was blood. These receptors were taken from a man younger than 40 in good health.

This chain links TRBV3-1 with TRBJ2-3; 8 nucleotides match TRBD1. From germline, CDR1 is LGHDT and CDR2 YNNKEL (reference sequence). This CDR3 region has 16 residues. J lost 3 bases, V lost 3 bases, and 8 bases had no gene match. This CDR3 reads CASSHPLDRATDTQYF. CDR3 coding DNA: TGTGCCAGCAGCCATCCCTTGGACAGGGCGACAGATACGCAGTATTTT.

The chain is built from TRBV6-2 or TRBV6-3 and TRBJ2-1, with 10 nucleotides matching TRBD2. Trimming at V came to 6 bases and at J to 8 bases, leaving 16 bases not matched to a gene. The germline gives CDR1 MNHEY, CDR2 SVGEGT. The CDR3 is 17 amino acids. The CDR3 spells CASSQITGTSERDEQFF. CDR3 bases: TGTGCCAGCAGCCAAATCACCGGGACTAGCGAGCGGGATGAGCAGTTCTTC.

The CDR3 coding sequence is TGTGCCAGCAGCTTGGGCGACAGGGGATCTCAGCCCCAGCATTTT. As protein: CASSLGDRGSQPQHF. The rearrangement uses TRBV5-5 and TRBJ1-5; 8 bases agree with TRBD1. V shed 0 bases, J shed 6 bases, and the junction held 5 bases outside the gene matches. Germline loops: CDR1 SGHKS, CDR2 YYEKEE (reference sequence). This CDR3 is 15 amino acids long.

In DNA, the CDR3 is TGTGCCAGCAGCGTAGGTCGGGGGGGCCAAGATACGCAGTATTTT. This translates into CASSVGRGGQDTQYF. The chain links TRBV9 to TRBJ2-3; 8 nucleotides line up with TRBD2. Germline CDR1 is SGDLS and CDR2 is YYNGEE. V was clipped by 0 bases and J by 5 bases; unmatched bases: 5. CDR3 size: 15 residues.